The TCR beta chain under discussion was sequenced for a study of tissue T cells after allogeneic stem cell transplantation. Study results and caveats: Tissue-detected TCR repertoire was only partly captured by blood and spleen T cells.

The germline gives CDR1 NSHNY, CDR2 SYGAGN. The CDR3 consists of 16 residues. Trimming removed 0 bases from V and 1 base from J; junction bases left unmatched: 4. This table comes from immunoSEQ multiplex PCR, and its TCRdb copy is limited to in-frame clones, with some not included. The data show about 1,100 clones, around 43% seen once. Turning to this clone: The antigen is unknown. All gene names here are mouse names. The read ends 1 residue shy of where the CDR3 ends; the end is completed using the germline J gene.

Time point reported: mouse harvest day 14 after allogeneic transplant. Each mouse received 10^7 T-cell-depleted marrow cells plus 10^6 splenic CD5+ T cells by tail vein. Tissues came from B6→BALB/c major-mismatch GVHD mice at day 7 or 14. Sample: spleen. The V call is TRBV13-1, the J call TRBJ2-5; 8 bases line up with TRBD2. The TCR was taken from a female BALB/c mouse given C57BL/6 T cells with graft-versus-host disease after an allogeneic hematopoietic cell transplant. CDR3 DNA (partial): TGTGCCAGCAGTGATGATACGGGGGGGCACCAAGACACCCAGTAC. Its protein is CASSDDTGGHQDTQY. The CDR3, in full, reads CASSDDTGGHQDTQYF.